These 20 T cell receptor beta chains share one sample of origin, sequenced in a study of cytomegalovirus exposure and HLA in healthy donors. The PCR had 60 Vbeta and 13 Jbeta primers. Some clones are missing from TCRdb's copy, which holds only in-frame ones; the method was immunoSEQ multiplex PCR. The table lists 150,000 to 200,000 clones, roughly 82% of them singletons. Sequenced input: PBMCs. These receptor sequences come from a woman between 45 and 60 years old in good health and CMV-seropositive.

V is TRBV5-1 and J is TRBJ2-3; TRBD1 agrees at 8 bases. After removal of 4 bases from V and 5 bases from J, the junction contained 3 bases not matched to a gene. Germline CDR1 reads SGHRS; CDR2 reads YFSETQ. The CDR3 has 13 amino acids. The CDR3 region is CASSTQGGDTQYF. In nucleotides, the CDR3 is TGCGCCAGCAGCACACAGGGGGGAGATACGCAGTATTTT.

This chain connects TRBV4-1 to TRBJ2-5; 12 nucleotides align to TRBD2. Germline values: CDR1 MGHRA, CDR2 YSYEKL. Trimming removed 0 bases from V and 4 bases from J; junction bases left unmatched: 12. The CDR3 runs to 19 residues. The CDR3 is CASSQDELAGGRTGETQYF. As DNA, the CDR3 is TGCGCCAGCAGCCAAGATGAACTAGCGGGGGGCCGGACGGGAGAGACCCAGTACTTC.

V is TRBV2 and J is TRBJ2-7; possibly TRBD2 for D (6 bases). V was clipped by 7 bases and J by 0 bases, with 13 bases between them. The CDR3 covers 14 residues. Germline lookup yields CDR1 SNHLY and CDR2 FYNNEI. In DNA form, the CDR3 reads TGTGCCAGCAAGGGGCGGGGAAGCTCCTACGAGCAGTACTTC. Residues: CASKGRGSSYEQYF.

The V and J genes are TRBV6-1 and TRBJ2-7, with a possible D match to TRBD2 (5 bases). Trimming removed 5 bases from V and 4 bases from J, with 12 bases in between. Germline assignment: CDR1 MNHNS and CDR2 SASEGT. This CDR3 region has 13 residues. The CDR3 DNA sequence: TGTGCCAGCAGTAGACTTACGGGATACGAGCAGTACTTC. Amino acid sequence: CASSRLTGYEQYF.

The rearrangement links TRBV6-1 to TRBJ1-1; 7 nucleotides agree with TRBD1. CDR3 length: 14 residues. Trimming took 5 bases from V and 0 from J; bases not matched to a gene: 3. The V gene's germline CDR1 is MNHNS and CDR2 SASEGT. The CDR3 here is CASSRQGLNTEAFF. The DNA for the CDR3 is TGTGCCAGCAGTAGACAGGGATTGAACACTGAAGCTTTCTTT.

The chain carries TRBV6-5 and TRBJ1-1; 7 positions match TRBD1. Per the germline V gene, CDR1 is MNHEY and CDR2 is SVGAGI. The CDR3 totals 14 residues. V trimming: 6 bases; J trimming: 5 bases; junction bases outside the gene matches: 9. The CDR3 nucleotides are TGTGCCAGCAGGAGAGGGGGCGCGGAGACTGAAGCTTTCTTT. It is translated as CASRRGGAETEAFF.

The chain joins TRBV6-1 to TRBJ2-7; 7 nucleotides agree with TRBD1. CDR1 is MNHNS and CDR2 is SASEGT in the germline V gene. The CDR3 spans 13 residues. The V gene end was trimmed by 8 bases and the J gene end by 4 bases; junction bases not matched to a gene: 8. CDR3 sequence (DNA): TGTGCCAGCGATTCCGGGACAGATTACGAGCAGTACTTC. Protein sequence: CASDSGTDYEQYF.

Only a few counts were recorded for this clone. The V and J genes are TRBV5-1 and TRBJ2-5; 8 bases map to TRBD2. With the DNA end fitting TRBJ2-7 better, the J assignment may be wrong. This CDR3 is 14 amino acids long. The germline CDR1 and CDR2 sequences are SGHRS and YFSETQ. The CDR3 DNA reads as TGCGCCAGCAGACCGGGGGGGGGATCGTACGAGCAGTACTTC. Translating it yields CASRPGGGSYEQYF.

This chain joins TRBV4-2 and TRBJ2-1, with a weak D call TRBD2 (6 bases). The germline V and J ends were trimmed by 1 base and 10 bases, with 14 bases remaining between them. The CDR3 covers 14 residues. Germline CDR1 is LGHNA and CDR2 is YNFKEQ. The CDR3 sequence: CASSQVGGYREQFF. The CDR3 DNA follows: TGTGCCAGCAGCCAAGTAGGAGGGTATAGGGAGCAGTTCTTC.

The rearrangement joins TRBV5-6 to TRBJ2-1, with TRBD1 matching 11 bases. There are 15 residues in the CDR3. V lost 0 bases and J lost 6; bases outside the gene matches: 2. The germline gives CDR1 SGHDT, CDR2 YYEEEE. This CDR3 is CASSLGTGGFNEQFF. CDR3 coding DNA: TGTGCCAGCAGCTTGGGGACAGGGGGCTTCAATGAGCAGTTCTTC.

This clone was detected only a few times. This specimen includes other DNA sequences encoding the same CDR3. The CDR3 sequence is CASNPGQGDEQFF. In DNA, the CDR3 is TGTGCCAGCAACCCCGGACAGGGCGATGAGCAGTTCTTC. The chain joins TRBV5-4 to TRBJ2-1, with 8 bases lining up with TRBD1. The CDR3 runs to 13 residues. Germline CDR1 is SGHNT and CDR2 is YYREEE (reference sequence). V lost 6 bases and J lost 8; bases outside the gene matches: 7.

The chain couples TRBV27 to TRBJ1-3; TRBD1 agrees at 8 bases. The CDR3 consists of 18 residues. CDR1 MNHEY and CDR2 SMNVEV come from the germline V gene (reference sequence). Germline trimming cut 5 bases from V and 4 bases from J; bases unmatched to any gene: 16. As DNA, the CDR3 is TGTGCCAGCAGTATTACCATCCCACGTACAGGGGGAGGAAACACCATATATTTT. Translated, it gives CASSITIPRTGGGNTIYF.

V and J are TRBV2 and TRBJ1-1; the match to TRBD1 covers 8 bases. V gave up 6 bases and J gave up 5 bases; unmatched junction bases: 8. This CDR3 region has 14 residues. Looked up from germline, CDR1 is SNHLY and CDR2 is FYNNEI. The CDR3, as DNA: TGTGCCAGCAGCTCGACAGGGGATCGGACTGAAGCTTTCTTT. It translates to CASSSTGDRTEAFF.

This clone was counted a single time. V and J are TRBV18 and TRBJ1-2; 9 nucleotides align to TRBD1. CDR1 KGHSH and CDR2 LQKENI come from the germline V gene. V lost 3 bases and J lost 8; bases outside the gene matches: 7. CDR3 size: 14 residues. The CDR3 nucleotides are TGTGCCAGCTCACCGGGACAGGGAGGACAAGGCTACACCTTC. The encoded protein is CASSPGQGGQGYTF.

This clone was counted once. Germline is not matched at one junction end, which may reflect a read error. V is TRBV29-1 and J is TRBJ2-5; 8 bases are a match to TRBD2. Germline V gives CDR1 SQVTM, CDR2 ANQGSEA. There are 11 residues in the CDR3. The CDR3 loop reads CSVEDRGGEDF. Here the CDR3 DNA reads TGCAGCGTTGAAGATCGGGGGGGAGAGGACTTC.

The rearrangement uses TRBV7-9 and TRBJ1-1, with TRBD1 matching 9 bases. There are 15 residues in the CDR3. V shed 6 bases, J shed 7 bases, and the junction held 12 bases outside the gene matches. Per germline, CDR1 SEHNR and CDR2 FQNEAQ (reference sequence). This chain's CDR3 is CASRRPGQGSDEAFF. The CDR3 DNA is TGTGCCAGCAGGCGTCCGGGACAGGGCTCCGATGAAGCTTTCTTT.

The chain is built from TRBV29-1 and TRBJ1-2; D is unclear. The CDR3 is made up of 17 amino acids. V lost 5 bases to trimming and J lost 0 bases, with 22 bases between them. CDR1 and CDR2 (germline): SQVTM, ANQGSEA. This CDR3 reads CSVHGGLAQQANYGYTF. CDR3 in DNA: TGCAGCGTTCACGGAGGATTGGCACAGCAAGCTAACTATGGCTACACCTTC. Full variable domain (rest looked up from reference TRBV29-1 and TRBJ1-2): SAVISQKPSRDICQRGTSLTIQCQVDSQVTMMFWYRQQPGQSLTLIATANQGSEATYESGFVIDKFPISRPNLTFSTLTVSNMSPEDSSIYLCSVHGGLAQQANYGYTFGSGTRLTVV.

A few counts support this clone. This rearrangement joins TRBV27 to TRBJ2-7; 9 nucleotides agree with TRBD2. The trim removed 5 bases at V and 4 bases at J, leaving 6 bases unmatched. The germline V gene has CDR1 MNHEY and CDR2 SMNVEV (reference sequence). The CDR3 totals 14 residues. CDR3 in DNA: TGTGCCAGCAGTCCGACTAGCGGAGGGTACGAGCAGTACTTC. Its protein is CASSPTSGGYEQYF.

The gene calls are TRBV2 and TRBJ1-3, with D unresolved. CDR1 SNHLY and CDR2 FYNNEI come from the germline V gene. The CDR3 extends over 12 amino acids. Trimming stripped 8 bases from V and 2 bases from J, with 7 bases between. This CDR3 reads CASHRTGNTIYF. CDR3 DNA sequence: TGTGCCAGCCACAGAACTGGAAACACCATATATTTT.

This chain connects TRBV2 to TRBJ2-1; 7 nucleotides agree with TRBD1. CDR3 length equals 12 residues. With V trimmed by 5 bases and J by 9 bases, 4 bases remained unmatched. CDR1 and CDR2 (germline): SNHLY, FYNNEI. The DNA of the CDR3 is TGTGCCAGCAGTTTACAGGGGACTGAGCAGTTCTTC. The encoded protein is CASSLQGTEQFF.